Listed below are T cell receptor beta chains from one sample, sequenced in a study of cytomegalovirus exposure and HLA in healthy donors. Some clones are missing from TCRdb's copy, which holds only in-frame ones; the method was immunoSEQ multiplex PCR. The sample includes about 90,000 clones, over 50% seen only once; the top ten take 3.9%. Sequenced input: PBMCs. The receptors stem from a young man in good health and CMV-seronegative. Both conserved end residues are part of each CDR3. Each record gives: J gene, D gene, clone size, V gene, CDR3 protein, CDR3 DNA. D genes are given only for firm matches. The size of a clone is reported for some rows only, either as once, few or many, or as a class for expanded clones.

TRBJ2-3 | TRBD2 | NA | TRBV29-1 | CSVDGTSGRGADTQYF | TGCAGCGTTGATGGGACTAGCGGGAGGGGCGCAGATACGCAGTATTTT
TRBJ2-3 | NA | NA | TRBV11-2 | CASSPATGRDTQYF | TGTGCCAGCAGCCCAGCGACAGGGAGGGATACGCAGTATTTT
TRBJ1-1 | NA | NA | TRBV4-1 | CASSRARETNTEAFF | TGCGCCAGCAGCCGAGCGCGGGAGACGAACACTGAAGCTTTCTTT
TRBJ1-2 | TRBD1 | NA | TRBV4-2 | CASSQSGTGGYGYTF | TGTGCCAGCAGCCAATCCGGGACAGGGGGCTATGGCTACACCTTC
TRBJ1-6 | NA | NA | TRBV2 | CASSATEDSPLHF | TGTGCCAGCAGTGCGACAGAAGATTCACCCCTCCACTTT
TRBJ1-4 | TRBD1 | many | TRBV4-2 | CASSQDRGTGGEKLFF | TGTGCCAGCAGCCAAGATAGGGGGACAGGGGGCGAAAAACTGTTTTTT
TRBJ1-1 | TRBD1 | NA | TRBV19 | CASSTGTGGGTEAFF | TGTGCCAGTAGCACCGGGACAGGGGGGGGCACTGAAGCTTTCTTT
TRBJ2-7 | NA | NA | TRBV7-3 | CASSSPIVGGEQYF | TGTGCCAGCAGCTCGCCGATAGTGGGAGGCGAGCAGTACTTC
TRBJ2-5 | NA | NA | TRBV7-3 | CASSLERVQTQYF | TGTGCCAGCAGCTTAGAGCGGGTCCAGACCCAGTACTTC
TRBJ1-4 | NA | few | TRBV9 | CASSDDRDNEKLFF | TGTGCCAGCAGCGACGACAGAGATAATGAAAAACTGTTTTTT
TRBJ1-1 | TRBD1 | NA | TRBV28 | CASSSYRGGTRPFF | TGTGCCAGCAGTTCCTACAGGGGGGGGACTCGGCCTTTCTTT
TRBJ2-1 | NA | NA | TRBV5-1 | CASSLAGYRWNEQFF | TGCGCCAGCAGCTTGGCAGGGTATCGTTGGAATGAGCAGTTCTTC
TRBJ2-3 | NA | NA | TRBV28 | CASSGRREVTDTQYF | TGTGCCAGCAGTGGCCGGAGGGAGGTAACAGATACGCAGTATTTT
TRBJ1-2 | TRBD1 | NA | TRBV19 | CASLGPGQGATNYGYTF | TGTGCCAGCCTGGGCCCCGGACAGGGGGCTACTAACTATGGCTACACCTTC
TRBJ2-3 | TRBD2 | few | TRBV7-2 | CASSFTSGRADTQYF | TGTGCCAGCAGCTTCACTAGCGGGAGGGCGGATACGCAGTATTTT
TRBJ2-7 | NA | few | TRBV4-3 | CASSQGQRSYEQYF | TGCGCCAGCAGCCAAGGACAGCGTTCCTACGAGCAGTACTTC
TRBJ2-5 | NA | NA | TRBV7-3 | CASSQTGLEETQYF | TGTGCCAGCAGCCAAACGGGTCTAGAAGAGACCCAGTACTTC
TRBJ2-3 | NA | NA | TRBV9 | CASSVAGYPDTQYF | TGTGCCAGCAGCGTAGCGGGGTACCCAGATACGCAGTATTTT
TRBJ1-1 | NA | NA | TRBV5-1 | CASTVEGNTEAFF | TGCGCCAGCACTGTGGAGGGGAACACTGAAGCTTTCTTT
TRBJ2-7 | NA | NA | TRBV2 | CASKADPGVYEQYF | TGTGCCAGCAAGGCGGACCCAGGGGTTTACGAGCAGTACTTC
TRBJ2-7 | NA | NA | TRBV19 | CASSTPGLHYEQYF | TGTGCCAGTAGTACCCCGGGACTTCACTACGAGCAGTACTTC
TRBJ2-1 | NA | NA | TRBV5-4 | CASSLGTTEQFF | TGTGCCAGCAGCTTGGGGACAACTGAGCAGTTCTTC
TRBJ2-7 | TRBD2 | few | TRBV12-5 | CASGTWTSGRYEQYF | TGTGCTAGTGGTACCTGGACTAGCGGGAGATACGAGCAGTACTTC